One and the same sample provided the 18 T cell receptor beta chains below, sequenced in a study of blood T cell repertoires in COVID-19 (dated by TCRdb to 2018 to 2021). The method behind the library was the immunoSEQ multiplex PCR assay. TCRdb mirrors the immuneACCESS table, restricted to in-frame sequences. Some clones are absent from its copies; in checked studies, under half trace to an unresolved V gene, and the reason for the others is unknown. This sample lists tens of thousands of clones; just under 90% were detected once. The ten most abundant clones make up around 8% of the sample. Sequenced input: peripheral blood. Source of these receptors: a human donor with active COVID-19. The donor label of this sample is uncertain.

This clone has only one observation. The genes are TRBV28 and TRBJ2-7; no definite D call. Germline V gene lookup returns CDR1 MDHEN and CDR2 SYDVKM. Trimming stripped 3 bases from V and 3 bases from J, with 18 bases between. The CDR3 runs 16 residues. The CDR3 loop reads CASSLAFRSGLYEQYF. The DNA of the CDR3 is TGTGCCAGCAGTTTGGCCTTTAGGTCGGGTCTCTACGAGCAGTACTTC. The whole variable domain, remainder taken from reference TRBV28 and TRBJ2-7, is DVKVTQSSRYLVKRTGEKVFLECVQDMDHENMFWYRQDPGLGLRLIYFSYDVKMKEKGDIPEGYSVSREKKERFSLILESASTNQTSMYLCASSLAFRSGLYEQYFGPGTRLTVT.

This clone was counted only a few times. The chain couples TRBV3-1 (or the pseudogene TRBV3-2) to TRBJ2-7; D possibly corresponds to TRBD1 (5 bases). CDR3 length: 11 amino acids. The germline V gene has CDR1 LGHDT and CDR2 YNNKEL (reference sequence). Trimming removed 4 bases at V and 7 bases at J, with 8 bases between. The CDR3 DNA reads as TGTGCCAGCAGCCTTAGACAGGAGCAGTACTTC. Translated: CASSLRQEQYF.

CDR3 DNA sequence: TGTGCCAGCAGCCGGGACAGGGGATCCTACAATGAGCAGTTCTTC. It yields the protein CASSRDRGSYNEQFF. This rearrangement joins TRBV7-3 to TRBJ2-1; 10 bases match TRBD1. The CDR3 contains 15 residues. Germline loops: CDR1 SGHTA, CDR2 FQGTGA. V was pared by 5 bases and J by 1 base, with 2 bases of the junction left unmatched.

This chain joins TRBV2 and TRBJ2-5, with 12 bases lining up with TRBD2. Germline V gives CDR1 SNHLY, CDR2 FYNNEI. There are 14 residues in the CDR3. The junction had 7 bases not matched to a gene; V was cut back by 8 bases and J by 6 bases. The CDR3 reads CASRTSGESKTQYF. The CDR3 region has the DNA TGTGCCAGCCGGACTAGCGGGGAGTCGAAGACCCAGTACTTC.

This chain connects TRBV27 to TRBJ2-7, with a possible D match to TRBD2 (6 bases). The V gene's germline CDR1 is MNHEY and CDR2 SMNVEV (reference sequence). Trimming took off 2 bases at V and 6 bases at J, with 17 bases between the two ends. The CDR3 has 15 residues. CDR3 residues: CASSLRFEGGGEQYF. As DNA, the CDR3 is TGTGCCAGCAGTTTAAGGTTCGAGGGAGGTGGCGAGCAGTACTTC.

This chain's CDR3 is CASSEVGRFSYEQYF. The CDR3 DNA is TGTGCCAGCAGTGAAGTGGGCAGATTCTCCTACGAGCAGTACTTC. The rearrangement links TRBV6-1 to TRBJ2-7, with unresolved D. This CDR3 region has 15 residues. Trimming left V 1 base short and J 0 bases short, with 10 bases between. Germline V gives CDR1 MNHNS, CDR2 SASEGT.

The CDR3 region has the DNA TGTGCCAGCAGCTTAGGGGCAGGGCGGTCGGAAGAGACCCAGTACTTC. Translating it yields CASSLGAGRSEETQYF. The chain has TRBV7-9 and TRBJ2-5; perhaps TRBD1 as D (5 bases). Germline CDR1 SEHNR, CDR2 FQNEAQ (reference sequence). The length of the CDR3 is 16 residues. V was clipped by 1 base and J by 3 bases, with 15 bases between them.

The chain is built from TRBV6-6 and TRBJ1-1, with D possibly matching TRBD1 (6 bases). Trimming cost V 5 bases and J 5 bases, with 21 bases left between them. In germline, CDR1 is MNHNY, CDR2 SVGAGI (reference sequence). The CDR3 contains 16 residues. The CDR3 loop is CASSQITGQFGTEAFF. The CDR3 DNA is TGTGCCAGCAGTCAGATAACCGGACAGTTTGGGACTGAAGCTTTCTTT.

The chain couples TRBV29-1 to TRBJ2-1; TRBD2 might be the D (5 bases). From germline, CDR1 is SQVTM and CDR2 ANQGSEA. V was shortened by 3 bases and J by 7 bases, with 10 bases between the two germline ends. CDR3 length equals 12 residues. The CDR3 region has the DNA TGCAGCGTTGAGAGGGTCGGAAATGAGCAGTTCTTC. It encodes CSVERVGNEQFF.

This chain connects TRBV5-1 to TRBJ1-1; 7 positions agree with TRBD1. V shed 4 bases, J shed 4 bases, and the junction held 4 bases outside the gene matches. CDR1 SGHRS and CDR2 YFSETQ come from the germline V gene. This CDR3 spans 13 amino acids. CDR3 coding DNA: TGCGCCAGCAGCACCCAGGGGGGCACTGAAGCTTTCTTT. Residues: CASSTQGGTEAFF.

The V and J genes are TRBV27 and TRBJ2-7; TRBD1 agrees at 10 bases. CDR3 length: 16 residues. Trimming took 5 bases from V and 6 from J; bases not matched to a gene: 13. Germline V gene sequence: CDR1 MNHEY, CDR2 SMNVEV (reference sequence). The CDR3 sequence: CASSAGQGDWATEQYF. As DNA, the CDR3 is TGTGCCAGCAGTGCTGGACAGGGGGATTGGGCTACCGAGCAGTACTTC.

The chain recombines TRBV9 with TRBJ2-5; maybe TRBD2 (6 bases). Trimming shortened V by 2 bases and J by 0 bases, and 11 bases separated the two germline ends. The CDR3 is 15 amino acids. CDR1 SGDLS and CDR2 YYNGEE come from the germline V gene. This CDR3 is CASSVGRRDQETQYF. The CDR3 DNA reads TGTGCCAGCAGCGTTGGACGGAGGGACCAAGAGACCCAGTACTTC.

The rearrangement joins TRBV7-2 to TRBJ2-3, with D hard to call. The CDR3 loop spans 14 amino acids. V lost 1 base, J lost 0 bases, and 5 bases lay in between. Germline V gene sequence: CDR1 SGHTA, CDR2 FQGNSA. The CDR3 is CASSLGPSTDTQYF. The DNA of the CDR3 is TGTGCCAGCAGCTTAGGTCCTAGCACAGATACGCAGTATTTT.

V usage is TRBV24-1 and J usage is TRBJ2-4, with 14 bases lining up with TRBD2. The V and J ends lost 4 bases and 0 bases, in that order; junction bases with no gene match: 10. CDR1 is KGHDR, CDR2 SFDVKD, per germline. CDR3 size: 20 residues. CDR3 loop: CATSDLRLAGGILAKNIQYF. The CDR3 bases are TGTGCCACCAGTGACCTGAGACTAGCGGGAGGGATACTAGCCAAAAACATTCAGTACTTC.

The chain carries TRBV7-9 and TRBJ2-3; no reliable D call. The CDR3 is made up of 15 amino acids. V lost 5 bases and J lost 0, with 12 bases in between. In germline, CDR1 is SEHNR, CDR2 FQNEAQ (reference sequence). The CDR3 spells CASSPRLVSTDTQYF. DNA for the CDR3: TGTGCCAGCAGCCCCCGACTGGTTAGCACAGATACGCAGTATTTT.

This chain uses TRBV6-2 or TRBV6-3 with TRBJ2-7; 8 bases map to TRBD1. This CDR3 is built from 14 residues. Germline values: CDR1 MNHEY, CDR2 SVGEGT. Germline trimming cut 5 bases from V and 12 bases from J; bases unmatched to any gene: 15. The CDR3 sequence is CASSHLETGARLYF. The CDR3 region has the DNA TGTGCCAGCAGTCATTTGGAGACAGGGGCCCGACTGTACTTC.

The chain joins TRBV7-3 to TRBJ2-3; possible D gene TRBD2, 6 bases. Germline V CDR1 and CDR2: SGHTA, FQGTGA. CDR3 length equals 15 residues. The V end lost 2 bases, the J end lost 5 bases, and 14 bases lay between the germline ends. CDR3 nucleotides: TGTGCCAGCAGCTTACGTCCGCGGGGCCTAGATACGCAGTATTTT. It codes for CASSLRPRGLDTQYF.

Only one count was recorded for this clone. V is TRBV3-1 (or the pseudogene TRBV3-2) and J is TRBJ2-1; 9 bases match TRBD1. V gave up 1 base and J gave up 7 bases; unmatched junction bases: 5. Germline-derived CDR1 and CDR2 are LGHDT and YNNKEL (reference sequence). The CDR3 sequence is 15 residues long. As DNA, the CDR3 is TGTGCCAGCAGCCAAGCGGGACAGGGCCCTAATGAGCAGTTCTTC. Its translation is CASSQAGQGPNEQFF.